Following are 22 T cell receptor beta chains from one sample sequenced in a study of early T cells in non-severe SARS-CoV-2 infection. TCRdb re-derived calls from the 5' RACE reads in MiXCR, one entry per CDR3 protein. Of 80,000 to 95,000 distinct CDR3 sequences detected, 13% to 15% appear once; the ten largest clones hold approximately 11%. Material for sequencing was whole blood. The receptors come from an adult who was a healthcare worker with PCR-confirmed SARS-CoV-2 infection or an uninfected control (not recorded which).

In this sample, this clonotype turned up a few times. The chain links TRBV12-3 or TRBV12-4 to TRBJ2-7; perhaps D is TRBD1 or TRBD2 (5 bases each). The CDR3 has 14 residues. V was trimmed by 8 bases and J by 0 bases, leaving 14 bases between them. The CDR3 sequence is CASGRADNSYEQYF. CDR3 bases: TGTGCCAGCGGCCGAGCGGACAACTCCTACGAGCAGTACTTC.

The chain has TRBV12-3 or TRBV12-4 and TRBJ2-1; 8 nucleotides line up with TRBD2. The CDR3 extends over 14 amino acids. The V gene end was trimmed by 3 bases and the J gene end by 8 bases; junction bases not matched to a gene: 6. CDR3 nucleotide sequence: TGTGCCAGCAGTTTGGGGACTAGTTCCGATGAGCAGTTCTTC. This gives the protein CASSLGTSSDEQFF.

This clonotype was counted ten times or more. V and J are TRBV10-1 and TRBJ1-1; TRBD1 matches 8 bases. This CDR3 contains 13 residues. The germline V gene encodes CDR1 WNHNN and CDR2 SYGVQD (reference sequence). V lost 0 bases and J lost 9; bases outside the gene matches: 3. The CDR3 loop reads CASSESGQAQAFF. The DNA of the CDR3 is TGCGCCAGCAGTGAGTCGGGACAGGCCCAAGCTTTCTTT.

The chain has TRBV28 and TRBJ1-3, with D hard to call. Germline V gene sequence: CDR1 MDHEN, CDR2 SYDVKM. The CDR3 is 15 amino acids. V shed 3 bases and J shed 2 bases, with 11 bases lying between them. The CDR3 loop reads CASSFGVGTGNTIYF. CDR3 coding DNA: TGTGCCAGCAGTTTCGGGGTGGGTACTGGAAACACCATATATTTT.

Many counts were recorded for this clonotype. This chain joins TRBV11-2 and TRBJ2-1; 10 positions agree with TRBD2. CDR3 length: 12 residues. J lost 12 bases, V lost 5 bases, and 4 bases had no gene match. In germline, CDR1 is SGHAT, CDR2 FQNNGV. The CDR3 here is CASSIIAGGQFF. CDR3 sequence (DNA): TGTGCCAGCAGCATAATAGCGGGGGGGCAGTTCTTC.

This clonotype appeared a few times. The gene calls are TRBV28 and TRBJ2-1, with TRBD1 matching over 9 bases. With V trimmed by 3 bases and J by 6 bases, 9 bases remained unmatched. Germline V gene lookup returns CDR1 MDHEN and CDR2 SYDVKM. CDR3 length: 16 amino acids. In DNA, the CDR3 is TGTGCCAGCAGTTTTAGGGACAGGGTAGTGAGCAATGAGCAGTTCTTC. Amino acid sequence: CASSFRDRVVSNEQFF.

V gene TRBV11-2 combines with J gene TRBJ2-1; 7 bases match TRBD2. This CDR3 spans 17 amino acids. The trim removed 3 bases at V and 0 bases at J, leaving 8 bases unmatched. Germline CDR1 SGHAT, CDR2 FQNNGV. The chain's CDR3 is CASSFVAGLFSYNEQFF. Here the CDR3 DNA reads TGTGCCAGCAGCTTCGTAGCGGGCTTATTCTCCTACAATGAGCAGTTCTTC.

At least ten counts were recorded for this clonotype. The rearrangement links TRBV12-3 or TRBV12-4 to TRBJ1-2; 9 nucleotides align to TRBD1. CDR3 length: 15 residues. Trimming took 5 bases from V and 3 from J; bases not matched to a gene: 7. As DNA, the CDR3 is TGTGCCAGCAGTCTAGGGACAGGGAGAGACTATGGCTACACCTTC. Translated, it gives CASSLGTGRDYGYTF.

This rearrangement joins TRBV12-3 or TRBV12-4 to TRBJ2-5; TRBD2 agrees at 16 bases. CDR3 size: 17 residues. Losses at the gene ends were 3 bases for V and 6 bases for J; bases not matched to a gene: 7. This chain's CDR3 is CASSFKGTSGGEKTQYF. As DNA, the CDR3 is TGTGCCAGCAGTTTTAAAGGGACTAGCGGGGGGGAGAAGACCCAGTACTTC.

CDR3 sequence (DNA): TGTGCCAGCACCCTGCACGGGACGCCACAAGAGACCCAGTACTTC. Amino acids: CASTLHGTPQETQYF. The J gene is TRBJ2-5, the V gene TRBV12-3 or TRBV12-4, with D perhaps TRBD1 or TRBD2 (5 bases each). This CDR3 is built from 15 residues. Deletions cut 7 bases from V and 2 bases from J, with 17 bases between.

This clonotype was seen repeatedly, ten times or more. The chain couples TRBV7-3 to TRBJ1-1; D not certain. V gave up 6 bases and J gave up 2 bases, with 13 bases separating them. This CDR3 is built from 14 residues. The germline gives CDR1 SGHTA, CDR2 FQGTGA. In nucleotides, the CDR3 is TGTGCCAGCAGTAAAAGTGGCCCCAACACTGAAGCTTTCTTT. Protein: CASSKSGPNTEAFF.

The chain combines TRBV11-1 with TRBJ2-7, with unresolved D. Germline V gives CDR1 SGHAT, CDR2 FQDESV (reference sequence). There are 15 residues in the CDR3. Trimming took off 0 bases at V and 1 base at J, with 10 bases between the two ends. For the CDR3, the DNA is TGTGCCAGCAGCTTAGCGGTAAATCCATCCTACGAGCAGTACTTC. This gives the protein CASSLAVNPSYEQYF.

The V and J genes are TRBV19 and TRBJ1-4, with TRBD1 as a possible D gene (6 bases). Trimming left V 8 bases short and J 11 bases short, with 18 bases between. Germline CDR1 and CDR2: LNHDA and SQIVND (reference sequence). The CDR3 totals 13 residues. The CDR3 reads CASLRDTEGKLFF. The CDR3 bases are TGTGCCAGTCTGCGGGACACCGAGGGGAAACTGTTTTTT.

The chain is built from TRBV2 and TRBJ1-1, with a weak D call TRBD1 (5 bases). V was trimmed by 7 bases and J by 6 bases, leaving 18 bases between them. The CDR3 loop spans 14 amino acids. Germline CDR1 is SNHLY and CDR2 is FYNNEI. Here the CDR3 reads CASMMPGGKAEAFF. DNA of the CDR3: TGTGCCAGCATGATGCCGGGGGGAAAGGCTGAAGCTTTCTTT.

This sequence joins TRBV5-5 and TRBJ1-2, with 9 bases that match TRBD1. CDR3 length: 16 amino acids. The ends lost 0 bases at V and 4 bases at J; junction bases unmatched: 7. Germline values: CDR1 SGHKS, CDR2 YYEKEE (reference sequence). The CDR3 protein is CASSLGRTGDPYGYTF. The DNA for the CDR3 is TGTGCCAGCAGCTTGGGCCGGACAGGGGATCCCTATGGCTACACCTTC. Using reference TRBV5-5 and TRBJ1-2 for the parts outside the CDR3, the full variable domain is DAGVTQSPTHLIKTRGQQVTLRCSPISGHKSVSWYQQVLGQGPQFIFQYYEKEERGRGNFPDRFSARQFPNYSSELNVNALLLGDSALYLCASSLGRTGDPYGYTFGSGTRLTVV.

This CDR3 reads CASSLVKGGRHQETQYF. CDR3 in DNA: TGTGCCAGCAGCTTGGTAAAAGGGGGACGACACCAAGAGACCCAGTACTTC. This sequence joins TRBV5-6 and TRBJ2-5; TRBD1 might be the D (6 bases). Between the trimmed V and J ends, which lost 0 bases and 0 bases, there was a span of 15 bases. Per germline, CDR1 SGHDT and CDR2 YYEEEE. This CDR3 is 17 amino acids long. Full variable domain (outside the CDR3, taken from reference TRBV5-6 and TRBJ2-5): DAGVTQSPTHLIKTRGQQVTLRCSPKSGHDTVSWYQQALGQGPQFIFQYYEEEERQRGNFPDRFSGHQFPNYSSELNVNALLLGDSALYLCASSLVKGGRHQETQYFGPGTRLLVL.

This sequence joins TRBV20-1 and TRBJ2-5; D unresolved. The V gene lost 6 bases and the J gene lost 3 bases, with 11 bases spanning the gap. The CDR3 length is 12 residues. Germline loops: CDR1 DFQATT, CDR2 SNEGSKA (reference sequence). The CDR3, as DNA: TGCAGTGCGGGCGGATCGAAAGAGACCCAGTACTTC. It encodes CSAGGSKETQYF.

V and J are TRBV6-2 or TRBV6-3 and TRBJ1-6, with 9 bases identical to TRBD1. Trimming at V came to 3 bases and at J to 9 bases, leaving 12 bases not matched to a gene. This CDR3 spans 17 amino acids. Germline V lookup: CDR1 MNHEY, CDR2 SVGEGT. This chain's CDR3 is CASSYSGTGRRSSPLHF. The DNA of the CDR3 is TGTGCCAGCAGTTATTCCGGGACAGGGAGGCGAAGTTCACCCCTCCACTTT.

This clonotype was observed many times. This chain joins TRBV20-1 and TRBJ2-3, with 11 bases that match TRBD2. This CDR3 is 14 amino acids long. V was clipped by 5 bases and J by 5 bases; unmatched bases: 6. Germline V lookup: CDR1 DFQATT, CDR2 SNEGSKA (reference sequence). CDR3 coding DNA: TGCAGTGCTGCGCATAGCGGGGGGGAAGATACGCAGTATTTT. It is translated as CSAAHSGGEDTQYF.

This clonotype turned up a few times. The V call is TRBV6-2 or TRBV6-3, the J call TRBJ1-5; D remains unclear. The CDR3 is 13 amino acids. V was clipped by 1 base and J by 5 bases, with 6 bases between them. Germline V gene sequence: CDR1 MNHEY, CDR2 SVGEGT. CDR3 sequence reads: CASSYYIDQPQHF. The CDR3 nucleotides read TGTGCCAGCAGTTACTATATCGATCAGCCCCAGCATTTT.

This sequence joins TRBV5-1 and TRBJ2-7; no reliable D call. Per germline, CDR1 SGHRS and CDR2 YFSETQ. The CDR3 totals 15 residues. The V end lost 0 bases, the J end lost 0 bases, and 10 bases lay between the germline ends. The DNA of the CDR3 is TGCGCCAGCAGCTTGGTGCCCGAGAGCTCCTACGAGCAGTACTTC. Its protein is CASSLVPESSYEQYF.

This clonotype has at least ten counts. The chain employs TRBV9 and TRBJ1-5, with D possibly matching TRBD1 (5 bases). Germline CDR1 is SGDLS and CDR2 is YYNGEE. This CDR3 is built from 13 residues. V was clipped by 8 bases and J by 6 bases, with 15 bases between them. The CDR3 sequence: CASTRGDSQPQHF. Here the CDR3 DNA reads TGTGCCAGTACGAGGGGAGACAGTCAGCCCCAGCATTTT.